This T cell receptor (beta chain) was retrieved from a study of response to subunit inactivated influenza vaccine. Study-wide findings and caveats: The authors suggested that every seasonal influenza vaccination recruits few new T cells.

As for this clonotype: Its antigen is currently unknown.

TCRdb ran MiXCR on the RT-PCR reads and lists one entry per CDR3 protein. Of about 540,000 distinct CDR3 sequences listed, 14% are singletons. Germline V gives CDR1 MGHRA, CDR2 YSYEKL. This CDR3 has 16 amino acids. The ends were cut back, 0 bases at V and 4 bases at J, with 15 bases in the middle. This receptor was taken from a man aged 45-60 years who received an inactivated influenza vaccine. This rearrangement joins TRBV4-1 to TRBJ2-5, with D perhaps TRBD2 (6 bases). The starting material was PBMCs from blood, obtained 11 to 12 days after vaccination. CDR3 coding DNA: TGCGCCAGCAGCCAAGAATTTACTAGCTGGCGAGAGACCCAGTACTTC. Translating it yields CASSQEFTSWRETQYF.